Listed below are T cell receptor beta chains from one sample, sequenced in a study of shared clonotypes between healthy human individuals. Only in-frame clones appear in the TCRdb table, and some are missing; sequencing was by immunoSEQ multiplex PCR. The table has over a million clones, 97% to 99% seen once. Sequences were obtained from naive CD4+ T cells sorted from blood. These receptors all stem from a man younger than 45 in good health. The CDR3 runs from the conserved cysteine through the conserved F or W. Each record gives: CDR3 length, D gene, V gene, J gene, CDR3 DNA, CDR3 protein. D genes are given only for firm matches.

>17|.|TRBV4-1|TRBJ2-3
TGCGCCAGCAGCCAAGATTGGGGGGCGCTGGGCACAGATACGCAGTATTTT
CASSQDWGALGTDTQYF
>16|.|TRBV5-1|TRBJ1-1
TGCGCCAGCAGCTTGGAGATAGCCGTCATGAACACTGAAGCTTTCTTT
CASSLEIAVMNTEAFF
>15|TRBD2|TRBV9|TRBJ2-1
TGTGCCAGCAGCTTTACTAGCGGGATCTACAATGAGCAGTTCTTC
CASSFTSGIYNEQFF
>15|.|TRBV11-2|TRBJ2-2
TGTGCCAGCAGTTTCCCGGGCCGAAGCACCGGGGAGCTGTTTTTT
CASSFPGRSTGELFF
>14|.|TRBV5-1|TRBJ1-4
TGCGCCAGCAGCTTGTCCGGGGGCTATGAAAAACTGTTTTTT
CASSLSGGYEKLFF
>11|.|TRBV20-1|TRBJ2-7
TGCAGTGCTAGATCCGGGCAGGGGCAGTACTTC
CSARSGQGQYF
>15|.|TRBV4-2|TRBJ2-2
TGTGCCAGCAGCCTCAAGACCGCGGGTGCCGGGGAGCTGTTTTTT
CASSLKTAGAGELFF
>15|TRBD1|TRBV4-2|TRBJ2-1
TGTGCCAGCAGCCAACTACCGGGACAGGGCTATGAGCAGTTCTTC
CASSQLPGQGYEQFF
>14|.|TRBV18|TRBJ1-4
TGTGCCAGCTCACCGTCGGGCAGACCTGAAAAACTGTTTTTT
CASSPSGRPEKLFF
>14|.|TRBV11-2|TRBJ1-2
TGTGCCAGCAGCTTAAGGGTATGGAAGGATGGCTACACCTTC
CASSLRVWKDGYTF
>13|.|TRBV19|TRBJ1-2
TGTGCCAGTACCCCACAGGCCAGATATGGCTACACCTTC
CASTPQARYGYTF
>15|.|TRBV25-1|TRBJ2-5
TGTGCCAGCGGCGACAGGGCGGGAAGGTTAGAGACCCAGTACTTC
CASGDRAGRLETQYF
>14|.|TRBV7-2|TRBJ2-7
TGTGCCAGCAGCTTTACGCAGGGCCCCCACGAGCAGTACTTC
CASSFTQGPHEQYF
>16|.|TRBV7-2|TRBJ1-5
TGTGCCAGCAGCAACCGTCAGGGTCTTAGCAATCAGCCCCAGCATTTT
CASSNRQGLSNQPQHF
>13|.|TRBV7-7|TRBJ1-5
TGTGCCAGCAGCTTATCCCCCAATCAGCCCCAGCATTTT
CASSLSPNQPQHF
>11|.|TRBV28|TRBJ2-7
TGTGCCAGCAGTTTAATTTACGAGCAGTACTTC
CASSLIYEQYF
>12|.|TRBV28|TRBJ2-3
TGTGCCAGCAGCCCGCTTCGGGATACGCAGTATTTT
CASSPLRDTQYF
>12|.|TRBV7-8|TRBJ2-7
TGTGCCAGCAGCCGGGAAACCTACGAGCAGTACTTC
CASSRETYEQYF
>13|.|TRBV6-4|TRBJ1-5
TGTGCCAGCAGTGTCGCTAGCAATCAGCCCCAGCATTTT
CASSVASNQPQHF
>16|TRBD2|TRBV18|TRBJ2-5
TGTGCCAGCTCAGATGGGTTGACTAGCGTTCAAGAGACCCAGTACTTC
CASSDGLTSVQETQYF
>16|TRBD1|TRBV5-1|TRBJ2-6
TGCGCCAGCACCAAGACAGGGGCGTCTGGGGCCAACGTCCTGACTTTC
CASTKTGASGANVLTF
>13|TRBD1|TRBV10-2|TRBJ1-5
TGCGCCAGCAGAAAGACAGGGGATCAGCCCCAGCATTTT
CASRKTGDQPQHF